Below are 20 T cell receptor beta chains sequenced from a single sample in a study of blood T cell repertoires in COVID-19. TCRdb's table, derived via immunoSEQ multiplex PCR, lists solely in-frame clones and lacks some. The sample holds fewer than 200,000 clones, approximately 87% seen once. Input material: peripheral blood. Receptor source: a man between 65 and 85 years old with active or convalescent COVID-19.

The chain recombines TRBV15 with TRBJ1-2; D is unresolved. The CDR3 has 14 amino acids. Germline V gene lookup returns CDR1 LNHNV and CDR2 YYDKDF (reference sequence). Between the trimmed V and J ends, which lost 1 base and 7 bases, there was a span of 13 bases. CDR3 sequence: CATSRATTSGGYTF. The CDR3, as DNA: TGTGCCACCAGCAGAGCGACCACCTCGGGTGGCTACACCTTC. The full variable domain, rest sourced from reference TRBV15 and TRBJ1-2, is DAMVIQNPRYQVTQFGKPVTLSCSQTLNHNVMYWYQQKSSQAPKLLFHYYDKDFNNEADTPDNFQSRRPNTSFCFLDIRSPGLGDTAMYLCATSRATTSGGYTFGSGTRLTVV.

The chain combines TRBV24-1 with TRBJ2-5; D is possibly TRBD1 (6 bases). V shed 3 bases and J shed 2 bases, with 12 bases lying between them. The CDR3 totals 15 residues. Per germline, CDR1 KGHDR and CDR2 SFDVKD. CDR3 region: CATSDTGTKQETQYF. As DNA, the CDR3 is TGTGCCACCAGTGATACCGGGACAAAGCAAGAGACCCAGTACTTC.

The chain links TRBV12-3 or TRBV12-4 to TRBJ2-5; the D is unclear. V shed 0 bases and J shed 5 bases, with 4 bases lying between them. This CDR3 is built from 12 residues. The CDR3 nucleotides read TGTGCCAGCAGTTTAGCGGAGGAGACCCAGTACTTC. The encoded protein is CASSLAEETQYF.

The chain uses TRBV7-2 and TRBJ2-7; TRBD1 matches 9 bases. Germline V gene lookup returns CDR1 SGHTA and CDR2 FQGNSA. This CDR3 contains 14 residues. The junction had 6 bases not matched to a gene; V was cut back by 4 bases and J by 5 bases. Here the CDR3 DNA reads TGTGCCAGCAGCTATACCGGGACAGGGAACGAGCAGTACTTC. Translated, it gives CASSYTGTGNEQYF.

The chain is built from TRBV6-2 or TRBV6-3 and TRBJ1-4, with D perhaps matching TRBD1 (6 bases). Per germline, CDR1 MNHEY and CDR2 SVGEGT. The CDR3 consists of 16 residues. Deletions cut 6 bases from V and 4 bases from J, with 18 bases between. DNA of the CDR3: TGTGCCAGCAGCCCCCGCACCGGGACAAGTAATGAAAAACTGTTTTTT. The encoded protein is CASSPRTGTSNEKLFF.

V and J are TRBV18 and TRBJ2-5; 7 bases match TRBD1. CDR3 size: 17 residues. After removal of 2 bases from V and 4 bases from J, the junction contained 13 bases not matched to a gene. Per germline, CDR1 KGHSH and CDR2 LQKENI. The DNA for the CDR3 is TGTGCCAGCTCACCAGTAGGACAGGCGGCGAGAGGAGAGACCCAGTACTTC. Protein product: CASSPVGQAARGETQYF.

This chain connects TRBV5-4 to TRBJ1-3; D unclear. This CDR3 is 15 amino acids long. V lost 4 bases, J lost 4 bases, and 15 bases lay in between. Germline V CDR1 and CDR2: SGHNT, YYREEE (reference sequence). CDR3 sequence reads: CASSNAGGSGNTIYF. The CDR3 DNA sequence: TGTGCCAGCAGCAACGCGGGAGGGTCAGGAAACACCATATATTTT.

V usage is TRBV15 and J usage is TRBJ1-1; maybe TRBD1 (5 bases). V was clipped by 0 bases and J by 1 base, with 6 bases between them. Germline V gene sequence: CDR1 LNHNV, CDR2 YYDKDF (reference sequence). The CDR3 has 14 amino acids. The CDR3 sequence: CATSRDTGNTEAFF. The CDR3 DNA follows: TGTGCCACCAGCAGAGATACAGGGAACACTGAAGCTTTCTTT.

The chain uses TRBV27 and TRBJ1-2; D is undetermined. The V end lost 5 bases, the J end lost 2 bases, and 9 bases lay between the germline ends. Germline lookup yields CDR1 MNHEY and CDR2 SMNVEV (reference sequence). The CDR3 contains 13 residues. The CDR3, as DNA: TGTGCCAGCAGTCCATACTTAAACTATGGCTACACCTTC. Amino acid sequence: CASSPYLNYGYTF.

In its sample, this clone was seen once. This CDR3 reads CASSSDRGYGYTF. In DNA form, the CDR3 reads TGTGCCAGCAGCTCGGACAGGGGATATGGCTACACCTTC. V is TRBV27 and J is TRBJ1-2, with 9 bases that match TRBD1. There are 13 residues in the CDR3. J gave up 5 bases and V 6 bases, and 4 bases lay outside the gene matches. CDR1 and CDR2 from the germline V gene are MNHEY and SMNVEV (reference sequence).

This chain joins TRBV18 and TRBJ2-3; TRBD2 aligns across 9 bases. Germline CDR1 reads KGHSH; CDR2 reads LQKENI. The CDR3 is 16 residues long. The ends lost 0 bases at V and 4 bases at J; junction bases unmatched: 5. CDR3 region: CASSPPGGGAADTQYF. For the CDR3, the DNA is TGTGCCAGCTCACCACCGGGCGGGGGGGCCGCAGATACGCAGTATTTT.

This rearrangement joins TRBV28 to TRBJ1-2; TRBD1 agrees at 11 bases. Unmatched junction bases numbered 9, after V lost 5 bases and J lost 7 bases. Germline V CDR1 and CDR2: MDHEN, SYDVKM. The CDR3 contains 15 residues. CDR3 residues: CASSHPGQGAGGYTF. DNA for the CDR3: TGTGCCAGCAGTCACCCCGGACAGGGGGCGGGTGGCTACACCTTC.

This chain joins TRBV11-3 and TRBJ2-7; 9 bases line up with TRBD1. Germline lookup yields CDR1 SGHNT and CDR2 YENEEA. This CDR3 contains 18 residues. V lost 5 bases, J lost 0 bases, and 14 bases stayed unmatched. CDR3 region: CASSPGTGNAGGSYEQYF. CDR3 DNA: TGTGCCAGCAGCCCCGGGACAGGGAATGCCGGGGGCTCCTACGAGCAGTACTTC.

The V call is TRBV6-5, the J call TRBJ1-2; D possibly corresponds to TRBD1 (5 bases). CDR3 length: 14 residues. V dropped 6 bases and J dropped 5 bases, with 16 bases sitting between them. CDR1 and CDR2 (germline): MNHEY, SVGAGI. The CDR3 nucleotides read TGTGCCAGCAGCCCCTCGGGGGGAATTTATGGCTACACCTTC. Protein product: CASSPSGGIYGYTF.

The chain is built from TRBV29-1 and TRBJ2-1; a possible D gene is TRBD2 (6 bases). The germline CDR1 and CDR2 sequences are SQVTM and ANQGSEA. Trimming took off 8 bases at V and 6 bases at J, with 11 bases between the two ends. The CDR3 runs 11 residues. CDR3 in DNA: TGCAGCACTCGGACTACCAATGAGCAGTTCTTC. Translating gives CSTRTTNEQFF.

The V call is TRBV5-5, the J call TRBJ1-5; no clear D gene. Germline CDR1 and CDR2: SGHKS and YYEKEE (reference sequence). V lost 4 bases and J lost 0, with 8 bases in between. The CDR3 has 14 residues. DNA for the CDR3: TGTGCCAGCAGCCTCTGGCCTAGCAATCAGCCCCAGCATTTT. Protein sequence: CASSLWPSNQPQHF.

This chain uses TRBV20-1 with TRBJ1-2; 9 positions match TRBD1. Germline V lookup: CDR1 DFQATT, CDR2 SNEGSKA (reference sequence). The length of the CDR3 is 15 residues. Trimming at V came to 3 bases and at J to 3 bases, leaving 8 bases not matched to a gene. The CDR3 DNA reads as TGCAGTGCTAGTCCCCTAACAGGGGGCGACTATGGCTACACCTTC. Residues: CSASPLTGGDYGYTF.

This clone occurred a few times. V is TRBV6-2 or TRBV6-3 and J is TRBJ1-2, with 7 bases lining up with TRBD1. The CDR3 length is 11 residues. Trimming cost V 6 bases and J 8 bases; bases outside gene matches: 3. Germline V gene data show CDR1 as MNHEY and CDR2 as SVGEGT. CDR3 region: CASSTGVGYTF. The DNA of the CDR3 is TGTGCCAGCAGCACAGGGGTCGGCTACACCTTC.

This clone was seen just once. The chain employs TRBV3-1 (or the pseudogene TRBV3-2) and TRBJ1-2; possibly TRBD1 for D (5 bases). Germline V CDR1 and CDR2: LGHDT, YNNKEL (reference sequence). V was pared by 0 bases and J by 4 bases, with 12 bases between. The length of the CDR3 is 15 residues. The chain's CDR3 is CASSQEGVVSYGYTF. CDR3 nucleotides: TGTGCCAGCAGCCAAGAAGGGGTGGTTAGCTATGGCTACACCTTC.

The CDR3 sequence is CASGGQGDSPLHF. As DNA, the CDR3 is TGTGCCAGCGGGGGACAGGGGGATTCACCCCTCCACTTT. The rearrangement uses TRBV27 and TRBJ1-6; 11 bases are shared with TRBD1. The CDR3 runs 13 residues. The trim removed 8 bases at V and 8 bases at J, leaving 2 bases unmatched. Germline lookup yields CDR1 MNHEY and CDR2 SMNVEV (reference sequence).